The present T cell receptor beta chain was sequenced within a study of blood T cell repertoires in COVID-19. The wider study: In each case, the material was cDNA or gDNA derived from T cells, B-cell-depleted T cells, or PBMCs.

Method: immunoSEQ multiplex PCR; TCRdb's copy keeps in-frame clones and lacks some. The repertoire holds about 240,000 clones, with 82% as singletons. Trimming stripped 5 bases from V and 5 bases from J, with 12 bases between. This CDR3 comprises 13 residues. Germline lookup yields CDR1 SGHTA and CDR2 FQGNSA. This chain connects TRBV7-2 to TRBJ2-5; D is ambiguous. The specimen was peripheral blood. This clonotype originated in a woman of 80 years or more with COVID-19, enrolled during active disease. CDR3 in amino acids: CASSPGSMETQYF. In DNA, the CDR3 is TGTGCCAGCAGCCCGGGTTCGATGGAGACCCAGTACTTC.